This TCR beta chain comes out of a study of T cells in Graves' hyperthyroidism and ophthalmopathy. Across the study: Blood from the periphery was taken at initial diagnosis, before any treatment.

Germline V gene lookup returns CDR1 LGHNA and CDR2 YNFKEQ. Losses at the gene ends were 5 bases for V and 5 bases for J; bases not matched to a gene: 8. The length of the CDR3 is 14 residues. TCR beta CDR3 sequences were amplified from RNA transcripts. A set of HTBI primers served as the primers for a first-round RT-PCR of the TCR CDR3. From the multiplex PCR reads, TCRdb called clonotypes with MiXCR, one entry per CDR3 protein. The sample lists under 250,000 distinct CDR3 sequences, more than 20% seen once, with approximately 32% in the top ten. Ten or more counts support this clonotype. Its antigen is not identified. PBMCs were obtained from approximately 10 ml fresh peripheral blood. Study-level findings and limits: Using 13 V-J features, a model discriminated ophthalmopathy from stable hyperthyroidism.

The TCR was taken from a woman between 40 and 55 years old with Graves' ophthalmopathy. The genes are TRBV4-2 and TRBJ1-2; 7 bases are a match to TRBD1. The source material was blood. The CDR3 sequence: CASSSGTEVYGYTF. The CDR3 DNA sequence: TGTGCCAGCAGCTCCGGGACAGAAGTATATGGCTACACCTTC.